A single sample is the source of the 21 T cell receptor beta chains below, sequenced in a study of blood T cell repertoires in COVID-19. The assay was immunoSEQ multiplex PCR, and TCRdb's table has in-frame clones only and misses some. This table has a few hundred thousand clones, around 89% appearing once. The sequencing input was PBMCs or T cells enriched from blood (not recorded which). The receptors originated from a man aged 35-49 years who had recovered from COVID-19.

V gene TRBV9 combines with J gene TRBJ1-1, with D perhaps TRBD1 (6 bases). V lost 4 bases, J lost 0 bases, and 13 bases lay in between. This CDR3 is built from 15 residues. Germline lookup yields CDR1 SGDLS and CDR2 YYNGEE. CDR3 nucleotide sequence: TGTGCCAGCAGCTTTCTCAGGGGATTGAACACTGAAGCTTTCTTT. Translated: CASSFLRGLNTEAFF. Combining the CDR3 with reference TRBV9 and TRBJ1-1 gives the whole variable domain DSGVTQTPKHLITATGQRVTLRCSPRSGDLSVYWYQQSLDQGLQFLIQYYNGEERAKGNILERFSAQQFPDLHSELNLSSLELGDSALYFCASSFLRGLNTEAFFGQGTRLTVV.

The CDR3 is CASSRTPSGGAVETQYF. The CDR3 coding sequence is TGCGCCAGCAGCCGTACCCCTTCCGGGGGGGCCGTGGAGACCCAGTACTTC. The V and J genes are TRBV4-1 and TRBJ2-5; 8 bases are shared with TRBD2. Germline lookup yields CDR1 MGHRA and CDR2 YSYEKL. Unmatched junction bases numbered 15, after V lost 4 bases and J lost 5 bases. The CDR3 runs 17 residues.

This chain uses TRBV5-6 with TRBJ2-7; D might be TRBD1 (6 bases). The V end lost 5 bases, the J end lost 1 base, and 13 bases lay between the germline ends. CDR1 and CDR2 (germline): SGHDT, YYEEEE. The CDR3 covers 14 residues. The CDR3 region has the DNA TGTGCCAGCAGTCCCGGGACAAATTCCTACGAGCAGTACTTC. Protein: CASSPGTNSYEQYF.

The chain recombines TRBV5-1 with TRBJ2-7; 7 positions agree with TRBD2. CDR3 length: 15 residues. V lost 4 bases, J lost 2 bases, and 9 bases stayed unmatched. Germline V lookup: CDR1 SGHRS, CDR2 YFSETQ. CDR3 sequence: CASSPGGGQAYEQYF. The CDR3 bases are TGCGCCAGCAGCCCCGGCGGGGGTCAAGCCTACGAGCAGTACTTC. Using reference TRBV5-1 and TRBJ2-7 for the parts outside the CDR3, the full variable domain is KAGVTQTPRYLIKTRGQQVTLSCSPISGHRSVSWYQQTPGQGLQFLFEYFSETQRNKGNFPGRFSGRQFSNSRSEMNVSTLELGDSALYLCASSPGGGQAYEQYFGPGTRLTVT.

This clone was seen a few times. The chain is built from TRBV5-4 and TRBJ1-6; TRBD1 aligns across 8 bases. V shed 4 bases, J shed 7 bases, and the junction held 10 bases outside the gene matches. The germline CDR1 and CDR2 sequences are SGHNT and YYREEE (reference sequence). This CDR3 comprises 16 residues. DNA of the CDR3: TGTGCCAGCAGCACTGCAGGGGGCGGATGGAATTCACCCCTCCACTTT. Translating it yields CASSTAGGGWNSPLHF.

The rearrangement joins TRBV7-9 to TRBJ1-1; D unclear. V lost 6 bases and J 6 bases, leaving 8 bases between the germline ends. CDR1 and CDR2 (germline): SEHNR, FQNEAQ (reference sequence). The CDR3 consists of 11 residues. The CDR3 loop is CASSFVSEAFF. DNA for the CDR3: TGTGCCAGCAGTTTTGTCTCTGAAGCTTTCTTT.

CDR3 sequence (DNA): TGCGCCAGCAGCTTTGGACTATTCCTCTACGAGCAGTACTTC. Its translation: CASSFGLFLYEQYF. The V gene is TRBV5-1, the J gene TRBJ2-7, with a tentative D call TRBD2 (6 bases). CDR3 length equals 14 residues. V was clipped by 2 bases and J by 3 bases, with 12 bases between them. The germline V gene has CDR1 SGHRS and CDR2 YFSETQ. Complete variable domain (other parts from reference TRBV5-1 and TRBJ2-7): KAGVTQTPRYLIKTRGQQVTLSCSPISGHRSVSWYQQTPGQGLQFLFEYFSETQRNKGNFPGRFSGRQFSNSRSEMNVSTLELGDSALYLCASSFGLFLYEQYFGPGTRLTVT.

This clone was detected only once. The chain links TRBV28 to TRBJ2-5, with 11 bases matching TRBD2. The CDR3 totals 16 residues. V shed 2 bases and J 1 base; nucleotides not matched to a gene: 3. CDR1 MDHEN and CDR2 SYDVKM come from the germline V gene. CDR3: CASSLRLAGIQETQYF. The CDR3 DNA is TGTGCCAGCAGTTTAAGACTAGCGGGGATCCAAGAGACCCAGTACTTC.

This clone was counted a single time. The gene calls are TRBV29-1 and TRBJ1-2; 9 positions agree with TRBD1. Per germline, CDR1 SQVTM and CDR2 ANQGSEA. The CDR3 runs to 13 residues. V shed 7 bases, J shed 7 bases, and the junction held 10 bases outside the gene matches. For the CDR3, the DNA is TGCAGCGCGCAACCGGGACAGGGACGTGGCTACACCTTC. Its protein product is CSAQPGQGRGYTF.

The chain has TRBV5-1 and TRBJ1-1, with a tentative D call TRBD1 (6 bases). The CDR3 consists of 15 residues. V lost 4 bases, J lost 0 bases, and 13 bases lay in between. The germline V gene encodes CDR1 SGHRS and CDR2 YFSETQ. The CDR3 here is CASSPRGLMNTEAFF. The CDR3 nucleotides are TGCGCCAGCAGCCCCAGGGGCCTCATGAACACTGAAGCTTTCTTT.

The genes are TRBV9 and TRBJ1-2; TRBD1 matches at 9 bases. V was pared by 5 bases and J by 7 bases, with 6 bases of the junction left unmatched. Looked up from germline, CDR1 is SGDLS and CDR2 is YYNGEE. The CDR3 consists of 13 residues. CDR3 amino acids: CASSEQGAGGYTF. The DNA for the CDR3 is TGTGCCAGCAGTGAACAGGGGGCGGGTGGCTACACCTTC.

The CDR3 coding sequence is TGTGCCAGCAGCTTAGTAGAGACTAGCTTGTTCTTC. As protein: CASSLVETSLFF. This chain joins TRBV7-6 and TRBJ2-1, with TRBD2 identical over 7 bases. The germline V gene has CDR1 SGHVS and CDR2 FNYEAQ. CDR3 size: 12 residues. The J segment lost 15 bases and the V segment lost 1 base, leaving 6 bases of the junction unmatched.

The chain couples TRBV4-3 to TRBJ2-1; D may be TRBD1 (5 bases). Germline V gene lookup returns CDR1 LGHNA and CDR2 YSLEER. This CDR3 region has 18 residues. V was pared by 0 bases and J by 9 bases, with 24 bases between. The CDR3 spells CASSQEGNRGPRLAEQFF. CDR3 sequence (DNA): TGCGCCAGCAGCCAAGAGGGGAATAGGGGCCCGAGGCTGGCTGAGCAGTTCTTC.

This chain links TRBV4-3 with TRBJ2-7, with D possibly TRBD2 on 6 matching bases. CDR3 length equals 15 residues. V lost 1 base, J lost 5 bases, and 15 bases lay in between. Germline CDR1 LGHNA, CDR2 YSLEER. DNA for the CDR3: TGCGCCAGCAGCCAAGTAGGTTGGGGGGACGACGAGCAGTACTTC. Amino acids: CASSQVGWGDDEQYF.

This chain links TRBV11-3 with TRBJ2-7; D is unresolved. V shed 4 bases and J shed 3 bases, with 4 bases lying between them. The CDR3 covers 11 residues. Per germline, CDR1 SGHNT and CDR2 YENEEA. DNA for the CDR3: TGTGCCAGCAGCTCTTTCTACGAGCAGTACTTC. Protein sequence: CASSSFYEQYF.

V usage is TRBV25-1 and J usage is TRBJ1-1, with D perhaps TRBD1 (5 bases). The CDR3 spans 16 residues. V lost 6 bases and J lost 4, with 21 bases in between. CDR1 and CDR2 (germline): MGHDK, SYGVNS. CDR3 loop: CASSKPRVGGFTEAFF. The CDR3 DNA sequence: TGTGCCAGCAGCAAACCCCGTGTGGGGGGATTCACTGAAGCTTTCTTT.

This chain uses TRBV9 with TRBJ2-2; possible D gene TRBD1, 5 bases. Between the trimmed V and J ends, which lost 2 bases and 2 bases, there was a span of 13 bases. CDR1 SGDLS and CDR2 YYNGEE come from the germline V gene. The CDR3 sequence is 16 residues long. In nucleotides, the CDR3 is TGTGCCAGCAGCGTTTCTCAGGGATTTAACACCGGGGAGCTGTTTTTT. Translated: CASSVSQGFNTGELFF.

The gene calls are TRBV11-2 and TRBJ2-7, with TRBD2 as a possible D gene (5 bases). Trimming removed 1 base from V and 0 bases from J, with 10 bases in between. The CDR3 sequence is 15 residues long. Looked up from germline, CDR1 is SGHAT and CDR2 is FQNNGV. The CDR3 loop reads CASSLGGGVSYEQYF. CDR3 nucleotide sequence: TGTGCCAGCAGCTTAGGTGGAGGAGTCTCCTACGAGCAGTACTTC.

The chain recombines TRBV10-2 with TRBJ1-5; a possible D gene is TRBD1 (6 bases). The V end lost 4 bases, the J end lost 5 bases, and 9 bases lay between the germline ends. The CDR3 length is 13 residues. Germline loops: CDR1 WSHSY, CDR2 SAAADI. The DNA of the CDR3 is TGCGCCAGCAGTGTCTACAGGGATCAGCCCCAGCATTTT. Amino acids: CASSVYRDQPQHF.

The CDR3 DNA is TGTGCCACCAGTGATTTGAGGACGGGAGAAAAACTGTTTTTT. Translated, it gives CATSDLRTGEKLFF. This chain joins TRBV24-1 and TRBJ1-4; D is ambiguous. Trimming pared 0 bases from V and 8 bases from J, leaving 9 bases between. The CDR3 extends over 14 amino acids. CDR1 KGHDR and CDR2 SFDVKD come from the germline V gene.

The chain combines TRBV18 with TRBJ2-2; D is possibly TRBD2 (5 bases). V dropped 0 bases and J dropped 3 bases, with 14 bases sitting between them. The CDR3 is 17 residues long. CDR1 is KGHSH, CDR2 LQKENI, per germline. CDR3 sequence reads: CASSPPRLGSYTGELFF. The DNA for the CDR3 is TGTGCCAGCTCACCACCGAGGTTAGGGAGTTACACCGGGGAGCTGTTTTTT. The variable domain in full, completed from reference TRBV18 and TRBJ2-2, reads NAGVMQNPRHLVRRRGQEARLRCSPMKGHSHVYWYRQLPEEGLKFMVYLQKENIIDESGMPKERFSAEFPKEGPSILRIQQVVRGDSAAYFCASSPPRLGSYTGELFFGEGSRLTVL.